This T cell receptor beta chain was observed in a study of T cells in Graves' hyperthyroidism and ophthalmopathy. Amplification of TCR beta CDR3 regions was performed using RNA transcripts as template. HTBI primers were employed in a first-round RT-PCR of the TCR CDR3. TCRdb used MiXCR to reprocess the multiplex PCR reads, holding one entry per CDR3 protein. The table has 300,000 to 350,000 distinct CDR3 sequences, 16% seen once; the top ten hold 33%. Germline CDR1 reads SGHDN; CDR2 reads FVKESK. Between the trimmed V and J ends, which lost 1 base and 3 bases, there was a span of 7 bases. This CDR3 is built from 13 residues.

The clonotype comes from a man aged 25-45 years with Graves' hyperthyroidism. What was sequenced was blood. The chain joins TRBV14 to TRBJ2-7; D not resolved. Here the CDR3 DNA reads TGTGCCAGCAGCCAAGTTTACAGCTACGAGCAGTACTTC. Its translation: CASSQVYSYEQYF.